This is a list of T cell receptor beta chains from one sample in a study of T cell responses to AZD1222 COVID-19 vaccine. Some clones are missing from TCRdb's copy, which holds only in-frame ones; the method was immunoSEQ multiplex PCR. The repertoire holds fewer than 130,000 clones, with roughly 93% as singletons. The specimen was peripheral blood, collected 28 days after the second AZD1222 dose. The receptors were sampled from an adult who received the AZD1222 COVID-19 vaccine. CDR3s include the opening cysteine and the closing phenylalanine or tryptophan. The D gene is left open where the match is weak. Size values are once, few and many counts, or a class for expanded clones, and some rows have none.

d_call,j_call,clone_size,v_call,cdr3_aa,cdr3_nt
NA,TRBJ1-3,NA,TRBV28,CASSLDLVRYF,TGTGCCAGCAGTCTTGACCTCGTTCGGTATTTT
NA,TRBJ1-2,NA,TRBV7-9,CASSLVVQGGYTF,TGTGCCAGCAGCTTAGTCGTCCAGGGTGGCTACACCTTC
TRBD1,TRBJ1-4,NA,TRBV28,CASSLQGAGYEKLFF,TGTGCCAGCAGTCTACAGGGGGCCGGTTATGAAAAACTGTTTTTT
TRBD2,TRBJ2-3,NA,TRBV4-1,CASSQLKGLAGGWGTDTQYF,TGCGCCAGCAGCCAGCTAAAGGGACTAGCGGGAGGATGGGGCACAGATACGCAGTATTTT
TRBD1,TRBJ1-2,NA,TRBV12-3/TRBV12-4,CASSRGQSYGYTF,TGTGCCAGCAGCCGGGGACAGAGCTATGGCTACACCTTC
NA,TRBJ2-7,NA,TRBV27,CASSSDAGTYEQYF,TGTGCCAGCAGTTCCGATGCGGGGACCTACGAGCAGTACTTC
NA,TRBJ1-3,NA,TRBV7-2,CASSLVLGNSGNTIYF,TGTGCCAGCAGCTTAGTTTTAGGGAATTCTGGAAACACCATATATTTT
NA,TRBJ2-1,NA,TRBV12-3/TRBV12-4,CASSFTVAEQFF,TGTGCCAGCAGTTTTACGGTCGCTGAGCAGTTCTTC
NA,TRBJ2-4,NA,TRBV21-1,CASSKGGDWTNIQYF,TGTGCCAGCAGCAAAGGGGGGGATTGGACAAACATTCAGTACTTC
NA,TRBJ1-3,NA,TRBV5-1,CASSTDRGNTIYF,TGCGCCAGCAGCACAGACAGGGGAAACACCATATATTTT
TRBD1,TRBJ1-1,NA,TRBV2,CASSLDRGTEAFF,TGTGCCAGCAGCCTGGACAGGGGTACTGAAGCTTTCTTT
NA,TRBJ2-3,NA,TRBV15,CATSRGGGGGADTQYF,TGTGCCACCAGCAGAGGGGGTGGCGGGGGCGCAGATACGCAGTATTTT
NA,TRBJ2-3,NA,TRBV2,CASSSGRSTDTQYF,TGTGCCAGCAGTTCCGGGAGAAGCACAGATACGCAGTATTTT
NA,TRBJ2-3,NA,TRBV10-3,CAISESGISLDTQYF,TGTGCCATCAGTGAGTCGGGCATCTCTTTAGATACGCAGTATTTT
TRBD2,TRBJ2-1,NA,TRBV19,CASSMGIAGSYNEQFF,TGTGCCAGTAGTATGGGAATAGCGGGTTCTTACAATGAGCAGTTCTTC
TRBD1,TRBJ1-5,NA,TRBV18,CASSPSAGGLSNQPQHF,TGTGCCAGCTCACCGTCGGCAGGGGGTTTAAGCAATCAGCCCCAGCATTTT
TRBD1,TRBJ1-1,NA,TRBV5-5,CASSTRTGNLNTEAFF,TGTGCCAGCAGCACTCGGACAGGGAACCTAAACACTGAAGCTTTCTTT
TRBD2,TRBJ2-7,NA,TRBV30,CAWSRWEGDEQYF,TGTGCCTGGAGTAGGTGGGAGGGTGACGAGCAGTACTTC
TRBD1,TRBJ1-2,NA,TRBV7-9,CASSVQGADGYTF,TGTGCCAGCAGCGTACAGGGGGCGGATGGCTACACCTTC
NA,TRBJ1-2,NA,TRBV4-1,CASSQAVQENEGYTF,TGCGCCAGCAGCCAAGCAGTACAGGAGAATGAAGGCTACACCTTC
NA,TRBJ2-5,NA,TRBV25-1,CASRPIAEETQYF,TGTGCCAGCAGACCCATAGCGGAAGAGACCCAGTACTTC
NA,TRBJ2-7,NA,TRBV10-1,CASSGGAYEQYF,TGCGCCAGCAGTGGGGGGGCCTACGAGCAGTACTTC
NA,TRBJ1-5,NA,TRBV7-8,CASSRGGNQPQHF,TGTGCCAGCAGCCGCGGTGGCAATCAGCCCCAGCATTTT
NA,TRBJ2-5,NA,TRBV5-1,CASSLSGTVGETQYF,TGCGCCAGCAGCTTGTCGGGAACAGTAGGAGAGACCCAGTACTTC
TRBD1,TRBJ1-2,NA,TRBV6-5,CASSRGQNYGYTF,TGTGCCAGCAGCCGGGGACAGAACTATGGCTACACCTTC
NA,TRBJ2-7,once,TRBV5-6,CASSSLGGEQYF,TGTGCCAGCAGCTCACTAGGGGGCGAGCAGTACTTC
TRBD1,TRBJ1-2,NA,TRBV29-1,CSVDRQGTRLNGYTF,TGCAGCGTGGATCGACAGGGGACTAGACTCAATGGCTACACCTTC
NA,TRBJ2-3,NA,TRBV4-2,CASSPRLITDTQYF,TGTGCCAGCAGTCCGCGTCTAATCACAGATACGCAGTATTTT
TRBD1,TRBJ2-2,once,TRBV7-6,CASSYEGGSTGELFF,TGTGCCAGCAGCTACGAAGGGGGCAGCACCGGGGAGCTGTTTTTT